The rows below give T cell receptor beta chains drawn from one sample of a study of blood T cell repertoires in COVID-19. Assay used: immunoSEQ multiplex PCR; TCRdb lists only in-frame clones, some missing. Of about 47,000 clones in the sample, less than 90% were seen once. The specimen was peripheral blood. The receptors shown here come from a man in his fifties with acute or convalescent COVID-19. Each CDR3 is given with its conserved first and last residue. The D gene is left open where the match is weak. Where a row states a size, it is once, few, many or the class of an expanded clone; other rows omit it.

J gene: TRBJ2-7
V gene: TRBV4-1
clone size: -
D gene: -
CDR3 protein: CASSHTDSPYEQYF
CDR3 DNA: TGCGCCAGCAGCCACACGGACAGCCCCTACGAGCAGTACTTC

J gene: TRBJ1-5
V gene: TRBV5-6
clone size: -
D gene: TRBD1
CDR3 protein: CASSLRAGGLNQPQHF
CDR3 DNA: TGTGCCAGCAGCTTGCGGGCAGGGGGCCTCAATCAGCCCCAGCATTTT

J gene: TRBJ1-3
V gene: TRBV6-5
clone size: -
D gene: -
CDR3 protein: CASAKTGTGNTIYF
CDR3 DNA: TGTGCCAGCGCCAAAACAGGGACTGGAAACACCATATATTTT

J gene: TRBJ2-7
V gene: TRBV18
clone size: -
D gene: -
CDR3 protein: CASSPPNRKSYEQYF
CDR3 DNA: TGTGCCAGCTCACCCCCAAACAGGAAATCCTACGAGCAGTACTTC

J gene: TRBJ1-2
V gene: TRBV14
clone size: -
D gene: -
CDR3 protein: CASSQDRANYGYTF
CDR3 DNA: TGTGCCAGCAGCCAAGACAGGGCCAACTATGGCTACACCTTC

J gene: TRBJ2-1
V gene: TRBV6-5
clone size: -
D gene: TRBD1
CDR3 protein: CASSMAGQGIAEQFF
CDR3 DNA: TGTGCCAGCAGTATGGCGGGACAGGGGATAGCGGAGCAGTTCTTC

J gene: TRBJ1-2
V gene: TRBV5-4
clone size: -
D gene: -
CDR3 protein: CASRSDRGDGSNYGYTF
CDR3 DNA: TGTGCCAGCAGGAGCGACCGGGGGGACGGCTCTAACTATGGCTACACCTTC

J gene: TRBJ1-3
V gene: TRBV11-2
clone size: -
D gene: -
CDR3 protein: CASSPWEGPYSGNTIYF
CDR3 DNA: TGTGCCAGCAGCCCCTGGGAGGGGCCGTACTCTGGAAACACCATATATTTT

J gene: TRBJ2-5
V gene: TRBV30
clone size: once
D gene: -
CDR3 protein: CAWSEARRETQYF
CDR3 DNA: TGTGCCTGGAGTGAGGCTCGGAGGGAGACCCAGTACTTC

J gene: TRBJ2-7
V gene: TRBV5-4
clone size: -
D gene: TRBD1
CDR3 protein: CATTGTGSYEQYF
CDR3 DNA: TGTGCGACCACCGGGACAGGGAGCTACGAGCAGTACTTC

J gene: TRBJ1-3
V gene: TRBV4-3
clone size: few
D gene: -
CDR3 protein: CASSQDYTVSGNTIYF
CDR3 DNA: TGCGCCAGCAGCCAAGATTATACTGTCTCTGGAAACACCATATATTTT

J gene: TRBJ2-1
V gene: TRBV5-4
clone size: -
D gene: TRBD2
CDR3 protein: CASSRSGGTLNNEQFF
CDR3 DNA: TGTGCCAGCAGCCGTAGCGGGGGCACTTTGAACAATGAGCAGTTCTTC

J gene: TRBJ2-4
V gene: TRBV19
clone size: -
D gene: TRBD2
CDR3 protein: CASSRTSGSSQAIQYF
CDR3 DNA: TGTGCCAGTAGTAGAACTAGCGGGAGCTCCCAAGCCATTCAGTACTTC

J gene: TRBJ2-2
V gene: TRBV6-2/TRBV6-3
clone size: -
D gene: -
CDR3 protein: CASSPRFYVGELFF
CDR3 DNA: TGTGCCAGCAGCCCGCGCTTCTACGTCGGGGAGCTGTTTTTT

J gene: TRBJ1-5
V gene: TRBV7-8
clone size: -
D gene: TRBD1
CDR3 protein: CASSSGQGNQPQHF
CDR3 DNA: TGTGCCAGCAGCTCCGGACAGGGCAATCAGCCCCAGCATTTT

J gene: TRBJ1-3
V gene: TRBV19
clone size: -
D gene: TRBD1
CDR3 protein: CASNPPGQGGFRNTIYF
CDR3 DNA: TGTGCCAGTAATCCCCCGGGACAGGGGGGCTTTCGGAACACCATATATTTT

J gene: TRBJ2-2
V gene: TRBV9
clone size: -
D gene: TRBD2
CDR3 protein: CASSLTSGRAGGELFF
CDR3 DNA: TGTGCCAGCAGTCTTACTAGCGGGAGAGCAGGCGGGGAGCTGTTTTTT

J gene: TRBJ1-2
V gene: TRBV5-6
clone size: -
D gene: -
CDR3 protein: CASSFYQHPVDYGYTF
CDR3 DNA: TGTGCCAGCAGCTTTTACCAACACCCTGTGGACTATGGCTACACCTTC

J gene: TRBJ2-5
V gene: TRBV5-1
clone size: -
D gene: -
CDR3 protein: CASRGTSQETQYF
CDR3 DNA: TGCGCCAGCAGGGGGACTTCTCAAGAGACCCAGTACTTC

J gene: TRBJ2-3
V gene: TRBV28
clone size: once
D gene: -
CDR3 protein: CASSFVWPQDRRNSADTQYF
CDR3 DNA: TGTGCCAGCAGTTTCGTGTGGCCTCAAGACCGGAGAAATTCCGCAGATACGCAGTATTTT

J gene: TRBJ2-1
V gene: TRBV5-5
clone size: -
D gene: -
CDR3 protein: CASSSQGATHNEQFF
CDR3 DNA: TGTGCCAGCAGCTCCCAAGGGGCGACTCACAATGAGCAGTTCTTC

J gene: TRBJ2-7
V gene: TRBV10-2
clone size: few
D gene: TRBD2
CDR3 protein: CASSEPTSGETSYEQYF
CDR3 DNA: TGCGCCAGCAGTGAGCCAACTAGCGGGGAAACCTCCTACGAGCAGTACTTC

J gene: TRBJ2-4
V gene: TRBV6-2/TRBV6-3
clone size: once
D gene: -
CDR3 protein: CASSYTGGVNIQYF
CDR3 DNA: TGTGCCAGCAGTTATACCGGTGGAGTGAACATTCAGTACTTC

J gene: TRBJ1-3
V gene: TRBV4-1
clone size: -
D gene: -
CDR3 protein: CASSQVRSLGEGNTIYF
CDR3 DNA: TGCGCCAGCAGCCAAGTTCGCAGCCTCGGAGAGGGAAACACCATATATTTT

J gene: TRBJ2-1
V gene: TRBV4-3
clone size: -
D gene: TRBD2
CDR3 protein: CASSQDIGASGSWNEQFF
CDR3 DNA: TGCGCCAGCAGCCAAGATATAGGAGCTAGCGGGAGCTGGAATGAGCAGTTCTTC

J gene: TRBJ1-5
V gene: TRBV18
clone size: once
D gene: TRBD1
CDR3 protein: CASSSSIGTDSNQPQHF
CDR3 DNA: TGTGCCAGCTCATCAAGCATCGGGACAGATAGCAATCAGCCCCAGCATTTT

J gene: TRBJ2-2
V gene: TRBV7-9
clone size: -
D gene: -
CDR3 protein: CASSRPGVLPGELFF
CDR3 DNA: TGTGCCAGCAGCCGCCCCGGAGTGCTACCCGGGGAGCTGTTTTTT

J gene: TRBJ2-3
V gene: TRBV9
clone size: -
D gene: TRBD1
CDR3 protein: CASSDPSPQGSGTDTQYF
CDR3 DNA: TGTGCCAGCAGCGACCCCTCTCCACAGGGGTCTGGCACAGATACGCAGTATTTT

J gene: TRBJ1-6
V gene: TRBV29-1
clone size: -
D gene: TRBD1
CDR3 protein: CSVDSGTADSPLHF
CDR3 DNA: TGCAGCGTTGATTCAGGGACAGCAGATTCACCCCTCCACTTT

J gene: TRBJ1-3
V gene: TRBV6-5
clone size: -
D gene: -
CDR3 protein: CASRLSYNSGNTIYF
CDR3 DNA: TGTGCCAGCCGTCTCTCGTATAACTCTGGAAACACCATATATTTT

J gene: TRBJ2-5
V gene: TRBV6-2/TRBV6-3
clone size: -
D gene: TRBD2
CDR3 protein: CASSYGSGAQETQYF
CDR3 DNA: TGTGCCAGCAGTTATGGAAGCGGGGCCCAAGAGACCCAGTACTTC

J gene: TRBJ2-7
V gene: TRBV1
clone size: -
D gene: -
CDR3 protein: CTSSQVLTGGSYEQYF
CDR3 DNA: TGCACCAGCAGCCAAGTTCTCACAGGGGGGTCTTACGAGCAGTACTTC

J gene: TRBJ1-5
V gene: TRBV6-5
clone size: -
D gene: TRBD1
CDR3 protein: CASRPGQGNQPQHF
CDR3 DNA: TGTGCCAGCAGACCCGGACAGGGAAATCAGCCCCAGCATTTT

J gene: TRBJ1-3
V gene: TRBV7-2
clone size: -
D gene: -
CDR3 protein: CASSPLTRMLSGNTIYF
CDR3 DNA: TGTGCCAGCAGCCCGTTGACTCGGATGCTCTCTGGAAACACCATATATTTT

J gene: TRBJ2-7
V gene: TRBV7-2
clone size: few
D gene: -
CDR3 protein: CASRLQASNGHEQYF
CDR3 DNA: TGTGCCAGCAGGCTACAGGCGTCCAACGGACACGAGCAGTACTTC

J gene: TRBJ2-5
V gene: TRBV4-3
clone size: once
D gene: TRBD2
CDR3 protein: CASSQGLADQETQYF
CDR3 DNA: TGCGCCAGCAGCCAAGGGCTAGCGGACCAAGAGACCCAGTACTTC

J gene: TRBJ2-3
V gene: TRBV10-1
clone size: -
D gene: -
CDR3 protein: CASSETSGLSTDTQYF
CDR3 DNA: TGCGCCAGCAGTGAGACCTCCGGACTTAGCACAGATACGCAGTATTTT

J gene: TRBJ1-4
V gene: TRBV18
clone size: few
D gene: TRBD1
CDR3 protein: CASSPVRQGVEKLFF
CDR3 DNA: TGTGCCAGCTCACCGGTGCGACAGGGGGTTGAAAAACTGTTTTTT

J gene: TRBJ2-7
V gene: TRBV7-2
clone size: -
D gene: TRBD2
CDR3 protein: CASSYWTSGNSYEQYF
CDR3 DNA: TGTGCCAGCAGTTATTGGACTAGCGGAAACTCCTACGAGCAGTACTTC

J gene: TRBJ2-2
V gene: TRBV7-9
clone size: -
D gene: -
CDR3 protein: CASSFRGAPNTGELFF
CDR3 DNA: TGTGCCAGCAGCTTCCGGGGGGCTCCGAACACCGGGGAGCTGTTTTTT

J gene: TRBJ1-2
V gene: TRBV29-1
clone size: -
D gene: -
CDR3 protein: CSVEVDSYGYTF
CDR3 DNA: TGCAGCGTTGAAGTCGACAGCTATGGCTACACCTTC

J gene: TRBJ2-3
V gene: TRBV5-4
clone size: once
D gene: TRBD2
CDR3 protein: CASSLLLAGEGQYF
CDR3 DNA: TGTGCCAGCAGCTTGCTTCTAGCGGGGGAGGGGCAGTATTTT

J gene: TRBJ1-4
V gene: TRBV19
clone size: -
D gene: TRBD1
CDR3 protein: CASSPGTAVEKLFF
CDR3 DNA: TGTGCCAGTAGTCCCGGGACAGCAGTTGAAAAACTGTTTTTT

J gene: TRBJ1-1
V gene: TRBV5-4
clone size: -
D gene: -
CDR3 protein: CATYPYGIVPPAFF
CDR3 DNA: TGTGCCACCTACCCGTACGGGATCGTCCCCCCAGCTTTCTTT

J gene: TRBJ1-1
V gene: TRBV6-6
clone size: -
D gene: -
CDR3 protein: CASSSQSTKNTEAFF
CDR3 DNA: TGTGCCAGCAGTTCACAGAGCACGAAGAACACTGAAGCTTTCTTT

J gene: TRBJ2-7
V gene: TRBV27
clone size: -
D gene: TRBD1
CDR3 protein: CASSLDATGTYEQYF
CDR3 DNA: TGTGCCAGCAGTTTAGATGCGACAGGGACCTACGAGCAGTACTTC

J gene: TRBJ2-1
V gene: TRBV7-2
clone size: -
D gene: -
CDR3 protein: CASSLRRNEQFF
CDR3 DNA: TGTGCCAGCAGCCTGAGGAGGAATGAGCAGTTCTTC

J gene: TRBJ1-6
V gene: TRBV4-3
clone size: few
D gene: -
CDR3 protein: CASSQDLATRNNSPLHF
CDR3 DNA: TGCGCCAGCAGCCAAGATTTAGCGACACGTAATAATTCACCCCTCCACTTT

J gene: TRBJ2-4
V gene: TRBV7-2
clone size: -
D gene: -
CDR3 protein: CASSSTGFSKNIQYF
CDR3 DNA: TGTGCCAGCAGCTCAACAGGGTTTTCCAAAAACATTCAGTACTTC